The 21 T cell receptor beta chains in this list originate from one sample, sequenced in a study of radiation and T cells in renal cell carcinoma. Time point denoted: baseline pretreatment blood. The treatment here: 15 Gy SBRT to primary tumor, nephrectomy 4 weeks later. Measured with immunoSEQ multiplex PCR; TCRdb has only the in-frame clones, and not every one. The data show 150,000 or so clones, about 87% seen once. Specimen: blood, collected from a patient whose treatment included radiotherapy and nephrectomy. The receptors stem from a woman aged 70 to 79 with renal cell carcinoma.

J is TRBJ2-1 and V is TRBV7-2; D might be TRBD1 or TRBD2, each matching 5 bases. Trimming shortened V by 5 bases and J by 0 bases, and 17 bases separated the two germline ends. Germline CDR1 is SGHTA and CDR2 is FQGNSA. The CDR3 runs 17 residues. CDR3 sequence reads: CASSGGLGTSSYNEQFF. In DNA, the CDR3 is TGTGCCAGCAGCGGCGGGTTGGGGACCAGCTCCTACAATGAGCAGTTCTTC.

The chain carries TRBV10-3 and TRBJ1-5, with 7 bases fitting TRBD1. Unmatched junction bases numbered 5, after V lost 0 bases and J lost 6 bases. This CDR3 region has 15 residues. CDR1 and CDR2 from the germline V gene are ENHRY and SYGVKD. The CDR3 is CAISESGDRGQPQHF. In DNA, the CDR3 is TGTGCCATCAGTGAGTCGGGGGACAGAGGTCAGCCCCAGCATTTT.

This CDR3 reads CASSLDRLPSYEQYF. The CDR3 region has the DNA TGTGCCAGCAGCCTCGACAGGCTCCCTTCCTACGAGCAGTACTTC. This chain joins TRBV11-3 and TRBJ2-7, with D possibly matching TRBD1 (6 bases). Trimming stripped 5 bases from V and 1 base from J, with 15 bases between. The germline V gene has CDR1 SGHNT and CDR2 YENEEA. This CDR3 spans 15 amino acids.

The chain uses TRBV30 and TRBJ1-2; D not certain. The V end was cut by 5 bases, the J end by 7 bases, with 8 bases between. Germline V gene data show CDR1 as GTSNPN and CDR2 as SVGIG (reference sequence). The length of the CDR3 is 10 residues. CDR3 sequence: CAWGSGGYTF. The CDR3 bases are TGTGCCTGGGGGTCCGGTGGCTACACCTTC. Supplemented by reference TRBV30 and TRBJ1-2, the full variable domain reads SQTIHQWPATLVQPVGSPLSLECTVEGTSNPNLYWYRQAAGRGLQLLFYSVGIGQISSEVPQNLSASRPQDRQFILSSKKLLLSDSGFYLCAWGSGGYTFGSGTRLTVV.

The chain couples TRBV11-2 to TRBJ1-6, with 7 bases identical to TRBD1. The germline V gene encodes CDR1 SGHAT and CDR2 FQNNGV. There are 15 residues in the CDR3. V was clipped by 6 bases and J by 13 bases; unmatched bases: 15. Here the CDR3 DNA reads TGTGCCAGCAGACCGGGACAGCGAAATCATAATCCCCTCCACTTT. Translation: CASRPGQRNHNPLHF.

The chain couples TRBV5-1 to TRBJ1-4; TRBD1 agrees at 9 bases. The CDR3 covers 14 residues. Trimming at V came to 4 bases and at J to 8 bases, leaving 6 bases not matched to a gene. The germline gives CDR1 SGHRS, CDR2 YFSETQ. CDR3 sequence: CASSTSGTGEKLFF. In DNA, the CDR3 is TGCGCCAGCAGCACCTCCGGGACAGGGGAAAAACTGTTTTTT.

This clone was counted a single time. The V call is TRBV19, the J call TRBJ2-7; D unclear. Germline CDR1 LNHDA, CDR2 SQIVND (reference sequence). The CDR3 is 15 residues long. Trimming took 2 bases from V and 1 from J, leaving 12 bases between them. The CDR3 is CASSIRPSRSYEQYF. The CDR3 coding sequence is TGTGCCAGTAGTATAAGGCCGAGCCGATCCTACGAGCAGTACTTC.

The chain couples TRBV27 to TRBJ1-1; TRBD1 matches 11 bases. Germline-derived CDR1 and CDR2 are MNHEY and SMNVEV (reference sequence). The CDR3 has 17 residues. With V trimmed by 3 bases and J by 5 bases, 11 bases remained unmatched. CDR3 nucleotide sequence: TGTGCCAGCAGTTTCTTCGGACAGGGGGCAAGTCGGACTGAAGCTTTCTTT. Translating it yields CASSFFGQGASRTEAFF.

With respect to this clone: Other DNA variants within this sample encode the same CDR3. V usage is TRBV15 and J usage is TRBJ2-5; no clear D. Germline CDR1 reads LNHNV; CDR2 reads YYDKDF (reference sequence). Trimming took off 0 bases at V and 5 bases at J, with 10 bases between the two ends. CDR3 length: 14 amino acids. CDR3 sequence (DNA): TGTGCCACCAGCAGAGATCGGGCTCAGGAGACCCAGTACTTC. Protein sequence: CATSRDRAQETQYF.

This chain uses TRBV6-1 with TRBJ1-1; 7 bases fit TRBD1. CDR1 is MNHNS, CDR2 SASEGT, per germline. V was pared by 3 bases and J by 4 bases, with 8 bases of the junction left unmatched. The length of the CDR3 is 15 residues. CDR3 DNA: TGTGCCAGCAGTGAGTCGACAGGGTCGGGCACTGAAGCTTTCTTT. This translates into CASSESTGSGTEAFF.

The chain employs TRBV7-2 and TRBJ2-7; possibly TRBD1 for D (6 bases). The CDR3 is 17 residues long. Trimming took off 4 bases at V and 4 bases at J, with 23 bases between the two ends. CDR1 is SGHTA, CDR2 FQGNSA, per germline. The CDR3 nucleotides read TGTGCCAGCAGCTACGGTAGGTCCCCCGGGACACTATACGAGCAGTACTTC. This gives the protein CASSYGRSPGTLYEQYF. The variable domain in full, completed from reference TRBV7-2 and TRBJ2-7, reads GAGVSQSPSNKVTEKGKDVELRCDPISGHTALYWYRQSLGQGLEFLIYFQGNSAPDKSGLPSDRFSAERTGGSVSTLTIQRTQQEDSAVYLCASSYGRSPGTLYEQYFGPGTRLTVT.

This clone has a single count. This chain connects TRBV7-2 to TRBJ2-7; 7 bases agree with TRBD1. V lost 2 bases, J lost 3 bases, and 1 base stayed unmatched. The length of the CDR3 is 13 residues. Per germline, CDR1 SGHTA and CDR2 FQGNSA. Here the CDR3 reads CASSLNRGYEQYF. In nucleotides, the CDR3 is TGTGCCAGCAGCTTAAACAGGGGCTACGAGCAGTACTTC.

The V gene is TRBV19, the J gene TRBJ2-7, with 7 positions matching TRBD1. Trimming removed 5 bases from V and 1 base from J; junction bases left unmatched: 5. CDR3 size: 14 residues. The germline CDR1 and CDR2 sequences are LNHDA and SQIVND (reference sequence). This chain's CDR3 is CASSSLDRSYEQYF. The CDR3 bases are TGTGCCAGTAGTTCCCTGGACAGGTCCTACGAGCAGTACTTC. Looking up the rest from reference TRBV19 and TRBJ2-7 gives the full variable domain: DGGITQSPKYLFRKEGQNVTLSCEQNLNHDAMYWYRQDPGQGLRLIYYSQIVNDFQKGDIAEGYSVSREKKESFPLTVTSAQKNPTAFYLCASSSLDRSYEQYFGPGTRLTVT.

The rearrangement joins TRBV7-9 to TRBJ2-3; D not certain. With 3 bases removed from V and 2 bases from J, the gap between germline ends came to 12 bases. Germline V lookup: CDR1 SEHNR, CDR2 FQNEAQ (reference sequence). This CDR3 is 15 amino acids long. DNA for the CDR3: TGTGCCAGCAGCTTTTTACGTCCTAACACAGATACGCAGTATTTT. Amino acids: CASSFLRPNTDTQYF.

The chain couples TRBV6-5 to TRBJ2-5; 8 bases line up with TRBD1. The DNA end favors TRBJ2-7, so the J call may be wrong. Germline CDR1 and CDR2: MNHEY and SVGAGI. This CDR3 has 13 amino acids. As DNA, the CDR3 is TGTGCCAGCAGTTCCGACAGGGGATCCGAGCAGTACTTC. Its protein product is CASSSDRGSEQYF.

This clone was seen once. The gene calls are TRBV7-9 and TRBJ1-2; 7 nucleotides align to TRBD1. CDR3 size: 13 residues. J gave up 4 bases and V 5 bases, and 4 bases lay outside the gene matches. The germline V gene has CDR1 SEHNR and CDR2 FQNEAQ (reference sequence). CDR3 DNA: TGTGCCAGCAGCGTCGGGACAGCCTATGGCTACACCTTC. It specifies CASSVGTAYGYTF.

The chain recombines TRBV6-6 with TRBJ2-2; 7 nucleotides line up with TRBD2. The CDR3 totals 14 residues. Unmatched junction bases numbered 8, after V lost 10 bases and J lost 3 bases. From germline, CDR1 is MNHNY and CDR2 SVGAGI (reference sequence). CDR3 coding DNA: TGTGCCACGGAGACTAGCACCCACACCGGGGAGCTGTTTTTT. Translating gives CATETSTHTGELFF.

This clone has more than one count but fewer than ten. V is TRBV5-5 and J is TRBJ1-5; D ambiguous. Germline CDR1 is SGHKS and CDR2 is YYEKEE (reference sequence). V gave up 4 bases and J gave up 4 bases, with 9 bases separating them. The CDR3 is 13 residues long. In nucleotides, the CDR3 is TGTGCCAGCAGCCTCGGCCATAATCAGCCCCAGCATTTT. Its protein is CASSLGHNQPQHF.

This chain connects TRBV6-5 to TRBJ2-7, with 11 bases identical to TRBD2. There are 14 residues in the CDR3. The junction had 6 bases not matched to a gene; V was cut back by 8 bases and J by 3 bases. Germline V gene lookup returns CDR1 MNHEY and CDR2 SVGAGI. In DNA, the CDR3 is TGTGCCAGCGGAACACTAGCGGGGGTCTACGAGCAGTACTTC. Its protein is CASGTLAGVYEQYF.

The chain links TRBV4-3 to TRBJ1-3, with D possibly matching TRBD1 (5 bases). V was trimmed by 4 bases and J by 0 bases, leaving 10 bases between them. Germline CDR1 LGHNA, CDR2 YSLEER. The CDR3 length is 15 residues. The CDR3 DNA reads as TGCGCCAGCAGCCGTACGGGACTCTCTGGAAACACCATATATTTT. This gives the protein CASSRTGLSGNTIYF.

Only a few counts were recorded for this clone. The chain is built from TRBV7-9 and TRBJ2-3; D is tentatively TRBD1 or TRBD2 (6 bases each). Germline CDR1 reads SEHNR; CDR2 reads FQNEAQ (reference sequence). The CDR3 length is 17 residues. Trimming took 5 bases from V and 1 from J, leaving 19 bases between them. In nucleotides, the CDR3 is TGTGCCAGCAGCCAGGAGGGAGACTCAGGGGGCACAGATACGCAGTATTTT. Translation gives CASSQEGDSGGTDTQYF. Supplemented by reference TRBV7-9 and TRBJ2-3, the full variable domain reads DTGVSQNPRHKITKRGQNVTFRCDPISEHNRLYWYRQTLGQGPEFLTYFQNEAQLEKSRLLSDRFSAERPKGSFSTLEIQRTEQGDSAMYLCASSQEGDSGGTDTQYFGPGTRLTVL.